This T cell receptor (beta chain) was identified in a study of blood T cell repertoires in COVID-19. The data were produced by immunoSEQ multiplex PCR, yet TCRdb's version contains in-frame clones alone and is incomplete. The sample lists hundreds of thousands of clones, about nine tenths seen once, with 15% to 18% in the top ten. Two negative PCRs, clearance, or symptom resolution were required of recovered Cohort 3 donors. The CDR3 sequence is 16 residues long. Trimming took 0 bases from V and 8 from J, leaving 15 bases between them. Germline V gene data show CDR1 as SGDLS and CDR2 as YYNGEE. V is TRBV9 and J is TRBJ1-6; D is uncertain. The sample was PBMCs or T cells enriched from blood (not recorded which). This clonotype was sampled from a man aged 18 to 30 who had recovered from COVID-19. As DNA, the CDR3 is TGTGCCAGCAGCGTAGGGTTTGGAGGTGGGGATTCACCCCTCCACTTT. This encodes CASSVGFGGGDSPLHF.